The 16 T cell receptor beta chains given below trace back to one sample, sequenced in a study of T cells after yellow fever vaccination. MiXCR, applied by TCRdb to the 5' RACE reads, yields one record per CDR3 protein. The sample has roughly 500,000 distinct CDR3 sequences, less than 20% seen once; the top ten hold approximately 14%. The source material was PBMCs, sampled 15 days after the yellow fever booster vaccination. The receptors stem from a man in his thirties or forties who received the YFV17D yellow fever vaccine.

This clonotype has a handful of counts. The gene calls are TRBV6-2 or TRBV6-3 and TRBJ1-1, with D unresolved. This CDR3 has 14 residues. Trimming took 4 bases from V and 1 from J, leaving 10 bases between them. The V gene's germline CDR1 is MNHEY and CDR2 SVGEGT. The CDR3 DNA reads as TGTGCCAGCAGTTCCGAAACAAGGAACACTGAAGCTTTCTTT. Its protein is CASSSETRNTEAFF.

In DNA, the CDR3 is TGTGCCAGCGCCAGGGGTTGGTCCTACGAGCAGTACTTC. The encoded protein is CASARGWSYEQYF. The V and J genes are TRBV12-3 or TRBV12-4 and TRBJ2-7, with a weak D call TRBD1 (6 bases). The CDR3 totals 13 residues. V was pared by 8 bases and J by 1 base, with 12 bases between.

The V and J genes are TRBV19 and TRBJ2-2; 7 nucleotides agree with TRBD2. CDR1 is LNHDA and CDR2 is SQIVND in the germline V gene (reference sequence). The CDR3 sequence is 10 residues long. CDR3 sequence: CAPGGGELFF. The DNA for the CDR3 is TGTGCTCCGGGGGGCGGGGAGCTGTTTTTT.

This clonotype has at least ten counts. This chain's CDR3 is CSELGLGDTQYF. The CDR3 DNA reads TGCAGTGAACTCGGGTTAGGCGATACGCAGTATTTT. V gene TRBV20-1 combines with J gene TRBJ2-3; D gene uncertain. This CDR3 is built from 12 residues. Deletions cut 7 bases from V and 6 bases from J, with 14 bases between. CDR1 is DFQATT and CDR2 is SNEGSKA in the germline V gene (reference sequence).

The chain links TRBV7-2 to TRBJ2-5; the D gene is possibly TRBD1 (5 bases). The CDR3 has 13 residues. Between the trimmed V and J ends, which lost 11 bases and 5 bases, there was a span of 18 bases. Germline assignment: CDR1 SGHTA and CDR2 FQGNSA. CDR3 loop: CAETKGARETQYF. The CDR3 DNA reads TGTGCCGAGACAAAAGGGGCTCGGGAGACCCAGTACTTC.

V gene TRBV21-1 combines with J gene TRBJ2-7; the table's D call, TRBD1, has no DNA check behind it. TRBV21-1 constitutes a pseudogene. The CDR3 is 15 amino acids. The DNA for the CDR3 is TGTGCCAGCAGCAAAATCAACAGGGGGAGCTACGAGCAGTACTTC. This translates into CASSKINRGSYEQYF.

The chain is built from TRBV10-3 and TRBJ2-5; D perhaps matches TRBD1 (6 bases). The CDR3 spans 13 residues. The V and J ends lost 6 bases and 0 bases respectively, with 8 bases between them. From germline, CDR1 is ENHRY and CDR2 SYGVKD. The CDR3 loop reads CAISGDNQETQYF. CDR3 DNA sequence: TGTGCCATCAGCGGGGACAACCAAGAGACCCAGTACTTC.

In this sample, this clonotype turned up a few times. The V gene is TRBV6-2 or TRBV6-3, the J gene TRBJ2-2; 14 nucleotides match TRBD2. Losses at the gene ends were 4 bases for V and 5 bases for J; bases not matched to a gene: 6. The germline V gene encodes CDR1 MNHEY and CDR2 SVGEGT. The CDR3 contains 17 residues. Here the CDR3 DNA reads TGTGCCAGCAGTTTTGGGACTAGCGGGAGATGGACCGGGGAGCTGTTTTTT. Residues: CASSFGTSGRWTGELFF.

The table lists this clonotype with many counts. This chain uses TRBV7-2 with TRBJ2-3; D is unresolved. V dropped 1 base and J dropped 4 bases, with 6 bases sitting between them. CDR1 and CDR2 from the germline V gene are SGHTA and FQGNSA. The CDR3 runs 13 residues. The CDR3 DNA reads TGTGCCAGCAGCTTAGTTAGGTCAGATACGCAGTATTTT. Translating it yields CASSLVRSDTQYF.

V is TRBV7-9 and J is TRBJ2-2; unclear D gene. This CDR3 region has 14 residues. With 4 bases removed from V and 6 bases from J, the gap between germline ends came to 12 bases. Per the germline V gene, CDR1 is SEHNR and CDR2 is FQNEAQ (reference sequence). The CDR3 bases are TGTGCCAGCAGCTCGCTTGTATCCGCCGGGGAGCTGTTTTTT. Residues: CASSSLVSAGELFF.

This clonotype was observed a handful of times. CDR3 in amino acids: CASSVRIAGLNEQFF. DNA of the CDR3: TGTGCCAGCAGCGTACGAATAGCGGGGCTAAATGAGCAGTTCTTC. The chain joins TRBV7-2 to TRBJ2-1; 8 bases match TRBD2. V lost 5 bases and J lost 7; bases outside the gene matches: 10. The CDR3 extends over 15 amino acids. Germline V gives CDR1 SGHTA, CDR2 FQGNSA. Variable domain in full (rest from reference TRBV7-2 and TRBJ2-1): GAGVSQSPSNKVTEKGKDVELRCDPISGHTALYWYRQSLGQGLEFLIYFQGNSAPDKSGLPSDRFSAERTGGSVSTLTIQRTQQEDSAVYLCASSVRIAGLNEQFFGPGTRLTVL.

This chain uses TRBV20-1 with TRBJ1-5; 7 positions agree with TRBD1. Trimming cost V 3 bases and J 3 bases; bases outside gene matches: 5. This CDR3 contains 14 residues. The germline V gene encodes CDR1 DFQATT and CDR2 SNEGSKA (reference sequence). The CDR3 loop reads CSARSGTVNQPQHF. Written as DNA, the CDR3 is TGCAGTGCTAGGAGTGGGACAGTCAATCAGCCCCAGCATTTT.

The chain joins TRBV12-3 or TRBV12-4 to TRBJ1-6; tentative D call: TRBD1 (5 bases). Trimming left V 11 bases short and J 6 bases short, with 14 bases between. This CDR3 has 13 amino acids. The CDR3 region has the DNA TGTGCCGTGGGCCGGGGGATTAATTCACCCCTCCACTTT. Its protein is CAVGRGINSPLHF.

The chain's CDR3 is CSAREDRDYGYTF. The CDR3 DNA follows: TGCAGTGCTAGAGAGGACAGGGACTATGGCTACACCTTC. The chain uses TRBV20-1 and TRBJ1-2; 8 positions agree with TRBD1. CDR3 length: 13 residues. Looked up from germline, CDR1 is DFQATT and CDR2 is SNEGSKA (reference sequence). Trimming took 0 bases from V and 3 from J; bases not matched to a gene: 0.

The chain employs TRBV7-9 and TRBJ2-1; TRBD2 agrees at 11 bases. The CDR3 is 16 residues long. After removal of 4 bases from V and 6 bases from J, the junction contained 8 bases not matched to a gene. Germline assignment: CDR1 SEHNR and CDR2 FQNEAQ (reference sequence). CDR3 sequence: CASSSTTSGTFNEQFF. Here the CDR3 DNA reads TGTGCCAGCAGCTCGACGACTAGCGGGACCTTCAATGAGCAGTTCTTC.

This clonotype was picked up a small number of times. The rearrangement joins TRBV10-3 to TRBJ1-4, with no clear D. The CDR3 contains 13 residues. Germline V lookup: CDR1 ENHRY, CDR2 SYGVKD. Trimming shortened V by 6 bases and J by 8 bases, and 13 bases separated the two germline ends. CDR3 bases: TGTGCCATCAGGGCAGCGACCGGCGAAAAACTGTTTTTT. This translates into CAIRAATGEKLFF.